This record looks at one T cell receptor (beta chain) sequence and its context. Its antigen is as yet unknown. The source of the sample is a study of cytomegalovirus exposure and HLA in healthy donors. Study conclusions and caveats: By a later analysis, the bulk of CMV-associated TCR beta chains appeared HLA-restricted. Later analysis placed DRB1 highest and HLA-C lowest in TCR association rates, which differed by HLA locus. Rarity marked most TCR sequences, yet some public TCRs occurred in many donors.

Trimming cost V 6 bases and J 7 bases; bases outside gene matches: 12. CDR3 length: 16 residues. Germline CDR1 and CDR2: LNHDA and SQIVND (reference sequence). Primers: 60 Vbeta forward and 13 Jbeta reverse. Repertoires were generated with immunoSEQ multiplex PCR, while TCRdb's copy carries only in-frame clones and drops some. The sample carries 130,000 to 150,000 clones, around 80% recorded once. The TCR was taken from a man under 40 in good health and CMV-seronegative. The sample comprised PBMCs. The chain employs TRBV19 and TRBJ2-3; 11 nucleotides match TRBD1. CDR3 in amino acids: CASRRRGGTGGNTQYF. The CDR3 DNA follows: TGTGCCAGTAGACGTCGTGGGGGGACAGGGGGAAATACGCAGTATTTT.